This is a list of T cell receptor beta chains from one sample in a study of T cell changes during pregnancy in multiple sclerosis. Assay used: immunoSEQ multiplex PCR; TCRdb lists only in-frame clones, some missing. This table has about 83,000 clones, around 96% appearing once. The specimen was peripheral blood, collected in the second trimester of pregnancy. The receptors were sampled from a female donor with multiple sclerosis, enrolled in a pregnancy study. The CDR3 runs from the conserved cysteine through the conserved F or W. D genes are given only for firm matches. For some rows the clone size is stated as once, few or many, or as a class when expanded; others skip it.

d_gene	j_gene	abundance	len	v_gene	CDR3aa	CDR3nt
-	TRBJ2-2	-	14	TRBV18	CASSLRQNTGELFF	TGTGCCAGCTCACTCCGACAGAACACCGGGGAGCTGTTTTTT
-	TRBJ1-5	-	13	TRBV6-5	CASSDKRNQPQHF	TGTGCCAGCTCGGACAAACGAAATCAGCCCCAGCATTTT
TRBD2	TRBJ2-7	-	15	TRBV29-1	CSVLGLAGASYEQYF	TGCAGCGTTCTGGGACTAGCGGGAGCCTCCTACGAGCAGTACTTC
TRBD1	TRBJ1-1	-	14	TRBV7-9	CASWRTGQNTEAFF	TGTGCCAGCTGGAGGACAGGACAGAACACTGAAGCTTTCTTT
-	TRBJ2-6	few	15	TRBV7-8	CASSQETTGANVLTF	TGTGCCAGCAGCCAAGAGACAACTGGGGCCAACGTCCTGACTTTC
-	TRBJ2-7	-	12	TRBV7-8	CASSSQGYEQYF	TGTGCCAGCAGCTCCCAGGGTTACGAGCAGTACTTC
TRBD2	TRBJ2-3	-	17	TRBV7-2	CASSLLGLAGNTDTQYF	TGTGCCAGCAGCTTACTGGGGCTAGCGGGAAACACAGATACGCAGTATTTT
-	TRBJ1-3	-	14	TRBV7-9	CASSQGSVGNTIYF	TGTGCCAGCAGCCAGGGTAGTGTTGGAAACACCATATATTTT
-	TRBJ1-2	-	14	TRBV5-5	CASSLSLTNYGYTF	TGTGCCAGCAGCTTGTCCCTAACTAACTATGGCTACACCTTC
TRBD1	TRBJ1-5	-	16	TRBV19	CASSARQGNSNQPQHF	TGTGCCAGTAGTGCGAGACAGGGAAATAGCAATCAGCCCCAGCATTTT
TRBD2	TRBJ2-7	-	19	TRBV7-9	CASSSTGTSGSAMTYEQYF	TGTGCCAGCAGCTCCACCGGGACTAGCGGGAGTGCGATGACGTACGAGCAGTACTTC
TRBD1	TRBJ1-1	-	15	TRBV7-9	CASSPRGPMNTEAFF	TGTGCCAGCAGCCCAAGGGGGCCAATGAACACTGAAGCTTTCTTT
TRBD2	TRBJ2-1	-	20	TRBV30	CAWRLFRLAGGSSSYNEQFF	TGTGCCTGGAGATTGTTCCGACTAGCGGGAGGTTCAAGCTCCTACAATGAGCAGTTCTTC
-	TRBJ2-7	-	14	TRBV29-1	CSVGPTIRSYEQYF	TGCAGCGTGGGGCCAACCATAAGGTCCTACGAGCAGTACTTC
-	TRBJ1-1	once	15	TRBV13	CASSLGGPGRTEAFF	TGTGCCAGCAGCTTAGGGGGACCCGGGAGGACTGAAGCTTTCTTT
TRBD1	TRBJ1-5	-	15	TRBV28	CASSSRDSFHQPQHF	TGTGCCAGCAGTTCCCGGGACAGTTTCCATCAGCCCCAGCATTTT
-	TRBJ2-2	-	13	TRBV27	CASKYGGPGELFF	TGTGCCAGCAAATATGGTGGCCCCGGGGAGCTGTTTTTT
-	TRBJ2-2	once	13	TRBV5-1	CASGPSNTGELFF	TGCGCCAGCGGCCCCTCAAACACCGGGGAGCTGTTTTTT
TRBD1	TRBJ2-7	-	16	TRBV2	CASSHTGTGSSYEQYF	TGTGCCAGCAGTCATACGGGGACAGGGAGCTCCTACGAGCAGTACTTC
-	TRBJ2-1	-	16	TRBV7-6	CASSLALGQRGDEQFF	TGTGCCAGCAGCTTAGCGCTTGGACAGCGAGGTGATGAGCAGTTCTTC
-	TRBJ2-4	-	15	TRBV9	CASSPEGPTKNIQYF	TGTGCCAGCAGCCCGGAGGGCCCTACCAAAAACATTCAGTACTTC
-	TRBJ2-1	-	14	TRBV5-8	CASSFRGSYNEQFF	TGTGCCAGCAGCTTTCGGGGGTCCTACAATGAGCAGTTCTTC
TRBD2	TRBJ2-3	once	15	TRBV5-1	CASSLVAGGRDTQYF	TGCGCCAGCAGCTTGGTAGCGGGAGGCCGGGATACGCAGTATTTT
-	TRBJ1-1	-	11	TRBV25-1	CASSPGAEAFF	TGTGCCAGCAGTCCGGGAGCTGAAGCTTTCTTT
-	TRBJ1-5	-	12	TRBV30	CAWSSRGQPQHF	TGTGCCTGGAGTTCCAGGGGACAGCCCCAGCATTTT
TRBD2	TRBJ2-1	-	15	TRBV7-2	CASSLELAGANEQFF	TGTGCCAGCAGCTTAGAATTAGCGGGAGCGAATGAGCAGTTCTTC
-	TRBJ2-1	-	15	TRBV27	CASRRAGQTYNEQFF	TGTGCCAGCAGGAGGGCGGGACAGACCTACAATGAGCAGTTCTTC
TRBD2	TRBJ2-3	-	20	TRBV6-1	CASREQSLGLAGGPTDTQYF	TGTGCCAGCAGGGAACAGTCGTTGGGACTAGCGGGAGGGCCAACAGATACGCAGTATTTT
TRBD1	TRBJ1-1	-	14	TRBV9	CASSVGSRGTEAFF	TGTGCCAGCAGCGTAGGGAGCAGGGGGACTGAAGCTTTCTTT
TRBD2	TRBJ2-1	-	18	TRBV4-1	CASSQITSGTSSYNEQFF	TGCGCCAGCAGCCAAATCACTAGCGGAACTAGCTCCTACAATGAGCAGTTCTTC
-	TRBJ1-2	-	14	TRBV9	CASSSARRGYGYTF	TGTGCCAGCAGCTCAGCTCGGCGGGGATATGGCTACACCTTC
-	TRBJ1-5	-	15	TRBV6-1	CASSEGGRNNQPQHF	TGTGCCAGCAGTGAGGGAGGCAGGAACAATCAGCCCCAGCATTTT
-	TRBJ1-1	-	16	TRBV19	CASSIVPGAEVTEAFF	TGTGCCAGTAGTATAGTCCCAGGGGCAGAGGTGACTGAAGCTTTCTTT